This T cell receptor beta chain was captured in a study of regulatory T cells in long-lasting Graves disease. Study at large: Antithyroid drugs had been taken by newly diagnosed Graves' patients for under 3 months. Study-level points and caveats: Limited sample numbers may have lowered accuracy. Persistent disease samples used TRBV28, TRBJ1-2 and TRBJ2-5 preferentially. New patients shared more than 750 public clonotypes, fewer than the approximately 2,500 shared by persistent patients.

CDR3 regions were amplified by Arm-PCR using iRepertoire HTBI primers to build TCR beta libraries. TCRdb called the multiplex PCR reads again in MiXCR, with one record for every CDR3 protein. The table lists about 360,000 distinct CDR3 sequences, about 17% of them singletons. The CDR3 runs 14 residues. Germline loops: CDR1 MNHEY, CDR2 SMNVEV (reference sequence). Deletions cut 5 bases from V and 0 bases from J, with 10 bases between. Time point in this sample: newly diagnosed GD, antithyroid drugs for less than 3 months. RNA isolated from PBMCs was used to make the TCR library. This clonotype has a count of ten or more. Its antigen is currently unknown. The same data also went into a second study, on T cells in Graves' hyperthyroidism and ophthalmopathy.

The sequencing here drew on peripheral blood mononuclear cells (PBMCs), taken at new diagnosis, from a patient treated with antithyroid drugs. The receptor was derived from a woman under 30 with Graves disease. This sequence joins TRBV27 and TRBJ2-5; no firm D call. This chain's CDR3 is CASSPRLYQETQYF. In DNA, the CDR3 is TGTGCCAGCAGTCCCCGCTTGTACCAAGAGACCCAGTACTTC.